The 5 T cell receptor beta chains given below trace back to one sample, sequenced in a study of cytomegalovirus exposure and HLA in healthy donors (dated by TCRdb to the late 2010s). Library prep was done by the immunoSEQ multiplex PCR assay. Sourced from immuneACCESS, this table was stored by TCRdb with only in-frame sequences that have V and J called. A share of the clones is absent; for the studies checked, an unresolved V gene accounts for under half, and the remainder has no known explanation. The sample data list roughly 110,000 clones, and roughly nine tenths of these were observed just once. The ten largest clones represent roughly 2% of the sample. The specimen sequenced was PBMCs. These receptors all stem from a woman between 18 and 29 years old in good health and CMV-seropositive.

The CDR3 sequence is CAWRGTEGQETQYF. The CDR3 DNA reads TGTGCCTGGAGGGGGACAGAGGGACAAGAGACCCAGTACTTC. The chain couples TRBV30 to TRBJ2-5; 7 positions match TRBD1. The CDR3 spans 14 residues. J gave up 2 bases and V 3 bases, and 6 bases lay outside the gene matches. CDR1 and CDR2 (germline): GTSNPN, SVGIG (reference sequence).

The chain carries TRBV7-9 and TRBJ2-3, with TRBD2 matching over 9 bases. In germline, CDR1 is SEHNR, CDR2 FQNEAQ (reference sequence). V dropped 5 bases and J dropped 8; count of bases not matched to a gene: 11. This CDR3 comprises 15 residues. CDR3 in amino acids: CASSPGAGGHGTQYF. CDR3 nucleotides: TGTGCCAGCAGCCCCGGAGCGGGGGGCCACGGTACGCAGTATTTT. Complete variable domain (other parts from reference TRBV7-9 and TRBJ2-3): DTGVSQNPRHKITKRGQNVTFRCDPISEHNRLYWYRQTLGQGPEFLTYFQNEAQLEKSRLLSDRFSAERPKGSFSTLEIQRTEQGDSAMYLCASSPGAGGHGTQYFGPGTRLTVL.

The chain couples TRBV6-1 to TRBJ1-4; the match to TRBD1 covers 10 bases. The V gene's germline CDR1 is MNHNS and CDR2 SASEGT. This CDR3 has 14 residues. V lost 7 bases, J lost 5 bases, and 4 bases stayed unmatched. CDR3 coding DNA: TGTGCCAGCAATAAGGGACAGGGGAATGAAAAACTGTTTTTT. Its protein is CASNKGQGNEKLFF.

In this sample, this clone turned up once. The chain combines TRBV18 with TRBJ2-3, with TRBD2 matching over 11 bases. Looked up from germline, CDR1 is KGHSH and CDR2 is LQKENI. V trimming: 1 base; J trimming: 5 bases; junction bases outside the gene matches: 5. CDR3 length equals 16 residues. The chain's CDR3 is CASSPRSGGAGDTQYF. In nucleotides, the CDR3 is TGTGCCAGCTCACCACGTAGCGGGGGGGCAGGAGATACGCAGTATTTT.

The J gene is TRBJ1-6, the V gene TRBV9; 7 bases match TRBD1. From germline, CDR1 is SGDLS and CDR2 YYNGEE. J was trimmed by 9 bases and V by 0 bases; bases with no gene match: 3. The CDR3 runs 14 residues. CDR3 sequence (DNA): TGTGCCAGCAGCGTAGAGGCAGGGGGTTCACCCCTCCACTTT. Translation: CASSVEAGGSPLHF.